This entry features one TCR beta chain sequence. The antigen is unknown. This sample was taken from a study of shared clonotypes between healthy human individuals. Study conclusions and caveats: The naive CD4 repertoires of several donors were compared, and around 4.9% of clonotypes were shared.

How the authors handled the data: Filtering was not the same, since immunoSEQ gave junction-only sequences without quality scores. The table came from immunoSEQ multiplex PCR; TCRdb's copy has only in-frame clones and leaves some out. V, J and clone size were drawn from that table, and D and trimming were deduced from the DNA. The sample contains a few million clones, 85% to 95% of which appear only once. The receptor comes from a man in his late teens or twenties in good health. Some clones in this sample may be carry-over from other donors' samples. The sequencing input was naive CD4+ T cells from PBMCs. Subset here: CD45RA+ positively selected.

CDR3 in amino acids: CASSVGGRAGTDTQYF. In DNA form, the CDR3 reads TGTGCCAGCAGCGTAGGGGGGCGGGCCGGCACAGATACGCAGTATTTT. The chain has TRBV9 and TRBJ2-3, with D perhaps TRBD1 (6 bases). CDR1 is SGDLS and CDR2 is YYNGEE in the germline V gene. This CDR3 region has 16 residues. The V gene lost 0 bases and the J gene lost 1 base, with 12 bases spanning the gap.